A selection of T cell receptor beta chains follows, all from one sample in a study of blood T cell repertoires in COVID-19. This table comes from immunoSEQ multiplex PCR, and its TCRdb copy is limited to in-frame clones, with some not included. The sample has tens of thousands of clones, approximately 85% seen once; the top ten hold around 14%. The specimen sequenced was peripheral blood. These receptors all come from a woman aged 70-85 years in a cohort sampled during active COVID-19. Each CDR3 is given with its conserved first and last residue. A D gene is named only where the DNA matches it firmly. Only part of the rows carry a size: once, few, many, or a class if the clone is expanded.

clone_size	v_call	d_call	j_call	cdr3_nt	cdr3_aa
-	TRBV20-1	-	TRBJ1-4	TGCAGTGCTAGTCCTTACGAGGAGGGAGGAACGAAACTGTTTTTT	CSASPYEEGGTKLFF
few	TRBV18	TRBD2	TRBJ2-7	TGTGCCAGCTCACCAGGCCCGGGGACTAGCGGGGTAACGGGCTTC	CASSPGPGTSGVTGF
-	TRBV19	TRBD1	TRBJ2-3	TGTGCCAGTAGTATTCCGGGACAGGGGGCAGATACGCAGTATTTT	CASSIPGQGADTQYF
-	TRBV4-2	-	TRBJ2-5	TGTGCCAGCAGCCAAGACCCCGAAGGGCAGGGTAGTCAAGAGACCCAGTACTTC	CASSQDPEGQGSQETQYF
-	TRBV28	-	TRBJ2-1	TGTGCCAGCAGTTTCCGCCCAGCGGAACTCAATGAGCAGTTCTTC	CASSFRPAELNEQFF
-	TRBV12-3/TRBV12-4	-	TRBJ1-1	TGTGCCAGCAGTCCCCGACCGGGTACTGAAGCTTTCTTT	CASSPRPGTEAFF
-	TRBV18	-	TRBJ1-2	TGTGCCAGCACCCTTCCGGGAGCTAACTATGGCTACACCTTC	CASTLPGANYGYTF
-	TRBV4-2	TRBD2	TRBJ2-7	TGTGCCAGCAGCCAAGGACTAGCGGGAGGTCTCTCCTACGAGCAGTACTTC	CASSQGLAGGLSYEQYF
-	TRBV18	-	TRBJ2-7	TGTGCCAGCTCAAGGGGGGGAAGCCACGAGCAGTACTTC	CASSRGGSHEQYF
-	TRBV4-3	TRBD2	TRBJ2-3	TGCGCCAGCAGCCCAGAGGGACTACCGACAGATACGCAGTATTTT	CASSPEGLPTDTQYF
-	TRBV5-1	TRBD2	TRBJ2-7	TGCGCCAGCAGCTTGGCCCCCGGACTAGCTGCGGGCGAGCAGTACTTC	CASSLAPGLAAGEQYF
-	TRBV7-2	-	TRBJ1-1	TGTGCCAGCAGCTTTCCGGGAGGCCGTGAAGCTTTCTTT	CASSFPGGREAFF
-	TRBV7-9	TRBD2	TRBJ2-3	TGTGCCAGGGGTGGAGCGGGAGGCACAGATACGCAGTATTTT	CARGGAGGTDTQYF
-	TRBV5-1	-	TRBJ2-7	TGCGCCAGCAGCTTATCTCCGGGACTGGGGACCTACGAGCAGTACTTC	CASSLSPGLGTYEQYF
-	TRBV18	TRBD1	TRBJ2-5	TGTGCCAGCTCACTCGGACAGGGCTACCAAGAGACCCAGTACTTC	CASSLGQGYQETQYF
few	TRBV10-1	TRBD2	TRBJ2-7	TGCGCCAGCAGTGATAAGCGGGAGGCTTACGAGCAGTACTTC	CASSDKREAYEQYF
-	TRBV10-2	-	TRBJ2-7	TGCGCCAGCAGTGAGTCCGGTGCCTACTACGAGCAGTACTTC	CASSESGAYYEQYF
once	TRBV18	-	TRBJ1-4	TGTGCCAGCTCACCGCAGTTTGCAACTAATGAAAAACTGTTTTTT	CASSPQFATNEKLFF
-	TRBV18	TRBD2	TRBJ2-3	TGTGCCAGCTCACCGCCGGGAGTAGCGGGGTTCACAGATACGCAGTATTTT	CASSPPGVAGFTDTQYF
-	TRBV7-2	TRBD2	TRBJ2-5	TGTGCCAGCAGCTTTAATCCGGGGGGTCAAGAGACCCAGTACTTC	CASSFNPGGQETQYF
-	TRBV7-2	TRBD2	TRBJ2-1	TGTGCCAGCAGCTCGAGCGGGAGTCTCCACAATGAGCAGTTCTTC	CASSSSGSLHNEQFF
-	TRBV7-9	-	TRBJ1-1	TGTGCCAGCAGCTTTTCAGGAGGGAATGAAGCTTTCTTT	CASSFSGGNEAFF
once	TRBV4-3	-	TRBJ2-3	TGCGCCAGCAGCCAAGATCTGTTAGGCACAGATACGCAGTATTTT	CASSQDLLGTDTQYF
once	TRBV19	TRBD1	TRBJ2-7	TGTGCCAGTCGGCCGGACAGGGTAGGGAACGAGCAGTACTTC	CASRPDRVGNEQYF
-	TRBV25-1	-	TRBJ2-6	TGTGCCAGCAGTGACAGGGGAGTTGTTGGGGCCAACGTCCTGACTTTC	CASSDRGVVGANVLTF
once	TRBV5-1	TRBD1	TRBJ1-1	TGCGCCAGCAGCTTGGTACCAGGCACAGGGGGCGAGGACGGTGAAGCTTTCTTT	CASSLVPGTGGEDGEAFF
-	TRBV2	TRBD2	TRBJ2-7	TGTGCCAGCAGAGCGGGGTCGCCCTACGAGCAGTACTTC	CASRAGSPYEQYF
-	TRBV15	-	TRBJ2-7	TGTGCCACCAGCAGAGAGCGGGGAATGAACGAGCAGTACTTC	CATSRERGMNEQYF
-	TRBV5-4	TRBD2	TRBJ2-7	TGTGCCAGCAGCTACCAGAGAGCGGGAGGAGGGGAGCAGTACTTC	CASSYQRAGGGEQYF
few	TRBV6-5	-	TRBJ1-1	TGTGCCAGCACCTCCCCTAGCACTGAAGCTTTCTTT	CASTSPSTEAFF
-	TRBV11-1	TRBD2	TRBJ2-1	TGTGCCAGCAGCGGACTAGCGGGAGGGCCTTACAATGAGCAGTTCTTC	CASSGLAGGPYNEQFF
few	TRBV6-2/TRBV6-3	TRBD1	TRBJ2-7	TGTGCCAGCAGTTACGAGACAGGGGCCTCCTACGAGCAGTACTTC	CASSYETGASYEQYF
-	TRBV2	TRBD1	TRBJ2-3	TGTGCCAGCAGTGAAGGGCAGGGGGCAACAGATACGCAGTATTTT	CASSEGQGATDTQYF
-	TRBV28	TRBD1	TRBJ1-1	TGTGCCAGCAAGGTGGAACAGGGGCATACTGAAGCTTTCTTT	CASKVEQGHTEAFF
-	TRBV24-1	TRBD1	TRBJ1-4	TGTGCCACCAGTGAAGGTACAGGGGGCGCGGCGGGTGAAAAACTGTTTTTT	CATSEGTGGAAGEKLFF
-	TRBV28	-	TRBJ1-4	TGTGCCAGCAGTATCTCCCAGGCTGCAACTAATGAAAAACTGTTTTTT	CASSISQAATNEKLFF
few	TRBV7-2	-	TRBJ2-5	TGTGCCAGCAGCTTAGTCTCGCGGCCTAGCTCGGGGACCCAGTACTTC	CASSLVSRPSSGTQYF
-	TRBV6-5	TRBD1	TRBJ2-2	TGTGCCAGCAGGACGACAGGGGGCGCGAGCGGGGAGCTGTTTTTT	CASRTTGGASGELFF
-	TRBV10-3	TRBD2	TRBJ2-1	TGTGCCATCAGCTTAGCGGGAGGGTACAATGAGCAGTTCTTC	CAISLAGGYNEQFF
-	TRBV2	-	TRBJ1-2	TGTGCCAGCAGTGTTCAGGGGTCCTATGGCTACACCTTC	CASSVQGSYGYTF
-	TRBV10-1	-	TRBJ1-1	TGCGCCAGCAGTGAGTCCAGGATGAACACTGAAGCTTTCTTT	CASSESRMNTEAFF
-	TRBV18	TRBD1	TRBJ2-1	TGTGCCAGCTCACCATTTTACTTGCAGGGGGCGGGCAATGAGCAGTTCTTC	CASSPFYLQGAGNEQFF
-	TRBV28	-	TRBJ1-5	TGTGCCAGCAGGGGGGCTAGCAATCAGCCCCAGCATTTT	CASRGASNQPQHF
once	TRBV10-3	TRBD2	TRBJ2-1	TGTGCCATCAGAACTAGCGGGGGTTACAATGAGCAGTTCTTC	CAIRTSGGYNEQFF
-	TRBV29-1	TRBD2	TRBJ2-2	TGCAGCGTCCTGCAACTAGCGGGAGACACCGGGGAGCTGTTTTTT	CSVLQLAGDTGELFF
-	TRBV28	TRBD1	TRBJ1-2	TGTGCCAGCAGTTGGGGACAGGGTGGTAGGAGTGGCTACACCTTC	CASSWGQGGRSGYTF
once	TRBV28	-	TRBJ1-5	TGTGCCAGCAGTTTATACGGGGATCAGCCCCAGCATTTT	CASSLYGDQPQHF
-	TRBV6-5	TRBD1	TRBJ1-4	TGTGCCAGCAGGGACTCGGGACAGGGAGTTGGAAAACTGTTTTTT	CASRDSGQGVGKLFF
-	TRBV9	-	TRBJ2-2	TGTGCCAGCAGCGTAGGGGGCCTAGCGAACACCGGGGAGCTGTTTTTT	CASSVGGLANTGELFF
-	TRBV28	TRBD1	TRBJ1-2	TGTGCCAGCAGTTTTTTAAGGGGGCCGTATGGCTACACCTTC	CASSFLRGPYGYTF
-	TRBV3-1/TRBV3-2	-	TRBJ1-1	TGTGCCACTTCGGACAGACCGAACACTGAAGCTTTCTTT	CATSDRPNTEAFF
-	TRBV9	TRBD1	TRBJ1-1	TGTGCCAGCAGCGCCGACAGGGGCCTCACTGAAGCTTTCTTT	CASSADRGLTEAFF
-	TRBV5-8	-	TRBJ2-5	TGTGCCAGCAGCTTGGGTAGCAGTCCCTACCAAGAGACCCAGTACTTC	CASSLGSSPYQETQYF
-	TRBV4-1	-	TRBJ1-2	TGCGCCAGCAGCCAAGGGCCACCCGGGGACTATGGCTACACCTTC	CASSQGPPGDYGYTF
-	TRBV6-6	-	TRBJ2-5	TGTGCCAGCAGGGTAGGACAAAACCAAGAGACCCAGTACTTC	CASRVGQNQETQYF
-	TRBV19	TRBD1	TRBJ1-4	TGTGCCAGTAGTGCACCCCGGGACAGGTTTAATGAAAAACTGTTTTTT	CASSAPRDRFNEKLFF
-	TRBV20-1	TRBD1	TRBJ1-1	TGCAGTGCTGACAGGGTAACTGAAGCTTTCTTT	CSADRVTEAFF
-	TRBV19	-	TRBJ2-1	TGTGCCAGTAGAATGGGGCTCTATGATGAGCAGTTCTTC	CASRMGLYDEQFF
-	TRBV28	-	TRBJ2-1	TGTGCCAGCTCCCGGAATGTTCGAGGTGAGCAGTTCTTC	CASSRNVRGEQFF
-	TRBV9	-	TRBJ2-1	TGTGCCAGCAGCGTAGGGCAGGGGGGTTTCAATGAGCAGTTCTTC	CASSVGQGGFNEQFF